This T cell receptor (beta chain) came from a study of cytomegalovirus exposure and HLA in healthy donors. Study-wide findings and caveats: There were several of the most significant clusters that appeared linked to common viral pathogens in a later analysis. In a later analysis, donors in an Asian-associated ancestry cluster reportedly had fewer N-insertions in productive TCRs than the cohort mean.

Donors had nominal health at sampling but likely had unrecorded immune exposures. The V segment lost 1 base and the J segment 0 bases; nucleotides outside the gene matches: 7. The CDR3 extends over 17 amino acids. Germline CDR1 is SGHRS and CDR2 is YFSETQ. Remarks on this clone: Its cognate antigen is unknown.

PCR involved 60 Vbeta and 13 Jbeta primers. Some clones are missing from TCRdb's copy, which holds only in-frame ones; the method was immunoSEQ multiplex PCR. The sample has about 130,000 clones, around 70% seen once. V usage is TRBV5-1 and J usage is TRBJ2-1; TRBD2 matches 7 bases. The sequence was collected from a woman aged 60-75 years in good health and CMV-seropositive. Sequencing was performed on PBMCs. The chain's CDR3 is CASSLTGTTSSYNEQFF. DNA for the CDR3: TGCGCCAGCAGCTTGACCGGGACTACGAGCTCCTACAATGAGCAGTTCTTC.